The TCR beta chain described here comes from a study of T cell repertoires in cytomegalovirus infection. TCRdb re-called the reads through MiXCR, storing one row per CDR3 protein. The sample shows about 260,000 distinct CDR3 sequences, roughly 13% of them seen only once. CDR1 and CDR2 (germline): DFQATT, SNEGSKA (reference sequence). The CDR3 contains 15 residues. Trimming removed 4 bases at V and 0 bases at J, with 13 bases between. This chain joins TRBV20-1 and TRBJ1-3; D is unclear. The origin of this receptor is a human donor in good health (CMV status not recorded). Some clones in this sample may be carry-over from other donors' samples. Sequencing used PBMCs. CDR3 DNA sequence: TGCAGTGCTATCCCCTTGACCTACTCTGGAAACACCATATATTTT. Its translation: CSAIPLTYSGNTIYF.